This entry is about one T cell receptor (beta chain). What it binds is not known. Germline V gene lookup returns CDR1 LGHNA and CDR2 YNFKEQ. The CDR3 spans 14 residues. Trimming removed 0 bases at V and 2 bases at J, with 6 bases between. The sample is drawn from a study of cytomegalovirus exposure and HLA in healthy donors. The study ran its PCR with 60 Vbeta and 13 Jbeta primers. Profiling relied on immunoSEQ multiplex PCR, and the TCRdb table lists in-frame clones only, not all of them. In the table there are under 200,000 clones, 82% of which are singletons. General study findings and limits: Fewer than 20,000 TCR beta sequences were associated with HLA alleles at 0.05 false discovery rate in a later analysis.

The clonotype comes from a male donor in good health and CMV-seronegative. The gene calls are TRBV4-2 and TRBJ2-3, with no clear D. The sample was PBMCs. Here the CDR3 DNA reads TGTGCCAGCAGCCAAGATTCCATCACAGATACGCAGTATTTT. It specifies CASSQDSITDTQYF.